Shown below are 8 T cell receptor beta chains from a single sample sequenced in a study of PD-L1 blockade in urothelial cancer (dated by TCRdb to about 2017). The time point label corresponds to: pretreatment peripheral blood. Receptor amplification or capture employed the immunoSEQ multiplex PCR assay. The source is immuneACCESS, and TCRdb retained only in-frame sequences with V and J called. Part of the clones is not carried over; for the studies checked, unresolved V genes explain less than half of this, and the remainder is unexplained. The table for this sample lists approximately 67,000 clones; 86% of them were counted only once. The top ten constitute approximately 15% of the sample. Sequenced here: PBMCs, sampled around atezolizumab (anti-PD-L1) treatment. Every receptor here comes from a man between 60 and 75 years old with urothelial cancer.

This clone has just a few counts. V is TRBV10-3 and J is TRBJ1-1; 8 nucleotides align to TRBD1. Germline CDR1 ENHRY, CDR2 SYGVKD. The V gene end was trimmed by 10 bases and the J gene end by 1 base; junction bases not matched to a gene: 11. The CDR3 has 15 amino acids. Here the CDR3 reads CATQGASDPNTEAFF. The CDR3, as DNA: TGTGCCACGCAGGGGGCCTCCGACCCGAACACTGAAGCTTTCTTT.

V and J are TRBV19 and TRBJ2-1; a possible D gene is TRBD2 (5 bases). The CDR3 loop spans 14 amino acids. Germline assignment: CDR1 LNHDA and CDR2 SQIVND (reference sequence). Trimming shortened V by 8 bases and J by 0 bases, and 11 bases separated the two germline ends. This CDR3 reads CASRKGSSYNEQFF. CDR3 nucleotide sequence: TGTGCCAGTCGGAAAGGGAGCTCCTACAATGAGCAGTTCTTC.

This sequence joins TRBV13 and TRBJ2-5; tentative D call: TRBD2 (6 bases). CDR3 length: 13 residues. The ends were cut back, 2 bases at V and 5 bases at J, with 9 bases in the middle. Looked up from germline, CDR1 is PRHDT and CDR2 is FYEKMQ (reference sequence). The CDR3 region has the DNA TGTGCCAGCAGCTTACCGGGAGCCGAGACCCAGTACTTC. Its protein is CASSLPGAETQYF.

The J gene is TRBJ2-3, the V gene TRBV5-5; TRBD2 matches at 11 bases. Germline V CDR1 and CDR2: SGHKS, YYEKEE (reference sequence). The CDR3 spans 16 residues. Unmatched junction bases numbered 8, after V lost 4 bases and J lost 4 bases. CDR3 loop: CASSPLAGGLSDTQYF. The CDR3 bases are TGTGCCAGCAGCCCGTTAGCGGGGGGGCTCTCAGATACGCAGTATTTT.

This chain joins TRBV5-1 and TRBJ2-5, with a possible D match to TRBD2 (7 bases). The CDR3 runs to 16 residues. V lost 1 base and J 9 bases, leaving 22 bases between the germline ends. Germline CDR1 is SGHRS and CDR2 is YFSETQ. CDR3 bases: TGCGCCAGCAGCTTGTTAGGAGGGGGGGCCGGGAAGGCCCAGTACTTC. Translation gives CASSLLGGGAGKAQYF.

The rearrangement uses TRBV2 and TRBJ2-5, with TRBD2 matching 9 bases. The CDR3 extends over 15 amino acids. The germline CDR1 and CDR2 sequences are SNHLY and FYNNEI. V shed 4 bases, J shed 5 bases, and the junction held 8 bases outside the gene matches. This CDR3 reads CASSGASGAGETQYF. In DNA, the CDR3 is TGTGCCAGCAGTGGGGCTAGCGGGGCGGGGGAGACCCAGTACTTC.

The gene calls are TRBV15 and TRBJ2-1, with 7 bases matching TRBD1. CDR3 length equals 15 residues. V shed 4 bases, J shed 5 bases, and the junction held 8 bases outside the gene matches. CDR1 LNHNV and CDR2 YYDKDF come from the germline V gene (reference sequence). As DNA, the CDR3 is TGTGCCACCAGCACCCGACAGGGAAATAACAATGAGCAGTTCTTC. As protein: CATSTRQGNNNEQFF.

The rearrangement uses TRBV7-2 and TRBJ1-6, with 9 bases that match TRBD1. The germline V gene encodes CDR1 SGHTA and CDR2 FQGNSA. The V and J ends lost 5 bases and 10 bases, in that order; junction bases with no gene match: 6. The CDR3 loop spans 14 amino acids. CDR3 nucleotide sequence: TGTGCCAGCAGCCCCACAGGGGGCAGGTCACCCCTCCACTTT. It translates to CASSPTGGRSPLHF. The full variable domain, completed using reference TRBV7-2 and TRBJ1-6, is GAGVSQSPSNKVTEKGKDVELRCDPISGHTALYWYRQSLGQGLEFLIYFQGNSAPDKSGLPSDRFSAERTGGSVSTLTIQRTQQEDSAVYLCASSPTGGRSPLHFGNGTRLTVT.